Below are 6 T cell receptor beta chains sequenced from a single sample in a study of blood T cell repertoires in COVID-19. Sequencing was performed with immunoSEQ multiplex PCR; in TCRdb, only in-frame clones are kept and a portion is missing. The sample lists 140,000 or so clones; more than 75% were seen once. Sequencing was done on a sample of peripheral blood. Receptors were obtained from a woman of 80 years or more with acute or convalescent COVID-19.

This clone was observed a handful of times. The CDR3 region is CASSPFRSLLNYGYTF. The DNA for the CDR3 is TGTGCCAGCTCACCATTCCGGTCGTTGCTTAACTATGGCTACACCTTC. V gene TRBV18 combines with J gene TRBJ1-2, with unresolved D. CDR1 KGHSH and CDR2 LQKENI come from the germline V gene. Trimming shortened V by 2 bases and J by 1 base, and 14 bases separated the two germline ends. This CDR3 is built from 16 residues.

The chain carries TRBV29-1 and TRBJ2-1; D perhaps matches TRBD1 (5 bases). There are 17 residues in the CDR3. V lost 4 bases and J 1 base, leaving 20 bases between the germline ends. Germline V CDR1 and CDR2: SQVTM, ANQGSEA. Written as DNA, the CDR3 is TGCAGCGTTGGCGTCACCTTTACAGGTTTTTCCTACAATGAGCAGTTCTTC. It specifies CSVGVTFTGFSYNEQFF.

This clone was counted only a few times. CDR3 protein: CASSPPGLARNTQYF. Here the CDR3 DNA reads TGTGCCAGCAGCCCTCCCGGACTAGCGAGAAATACGCAGTATTTT. The rearrangement links TRBV7-9 to TRBJ2-3, with 9 bases that match TRBD2. The CDR3 is made up of 15 amino acids. After removal of 5 bases from V and 7 bases from J, the junction contained 10 bases not matched to a gene. CDR1 is SEHNR and CDR2 is FQNEAQ in the germline V gene (reference sequence).

The chain uses TRBV20-1 and TRBJ2-5; weak D call: TRBD1 (6 bases). Per the germline V gene, CDR1 is DFQATT and CDR2 is SNEGSKA (reference sequence). The CDR3 totals 11 residues. Trimming shortened V by 6 bases and J by 5 bases, and 10 bases separated the two germline ends. The CDR3 region has the DNA TGCAGTGCCGGGACATCTGAGACCCAGTACTTC. Translated, it gives CSAGTSETQYF.

This chain uses TRBV3-1 (or the pseudogene TRBV3-2) with TRBJ1-2; 9 bases are a match to TRBD1. The CDR3 extends over 16 amino acids. Germline values: CDR1 LGHDT, CDR2 YNNKEL (reference sequence). J was trimmed by 6 bases and V by 2 bases; bases with no gene match: 10. CDR3 nucleotide sequence: TGTGCCAGCAGCCAACATCTGATAGGGACAGGGAATGGCTACACCTTC. It yields the protein CASSQHLIGTGNGYTF.

The rearrangement uses TRBV3-1 (or the pseudogene TRBV3-2) and TRBJ2-5; D might be TRBD1 (6 bases). Trimming took 0 bases from V and 5 from J, leaving 19 bases between them. Germline CDR1 is LGHDT and CDR2 is YNNKEL (reference sequence). The CDR3 sequence is 17 residues long. The chain's CDR3 is CASSQEEARGPGETQYF. The CDR3 nucleotides read TGTGCCAGCAGCCAAGAAGAGGCCAGGGGTCCGGGGGAGACCCAGTACTTC.